The 32 T cell receptor beta chains below were found in one sample sequenced in a study of shared clonotypes between healthy human individuals. TCRdb keeps only in-frame clones here, not all; method: immunoSEQ multiplex PCR. There are roughly 330,000 clones in the sample; around two thirds occur only once, and approximately 10% lies in the top ten. Sequenced material: memory CD4+ T cells sorted from blood. The subset here: CD45RA-negative fraction. Every receptor here comes from a man younger than 40 in good health.

Written as DNA, the CDR3 is TGTGCCAGCAGCGTCGGACTAGGTACTACGAAGCAGTACTTC. Translation gives CASSVGLGTTKQYF. V gene TRBV9 combines with J gene TRBJ2-7; 7 bases agree with TRBD2. V trimming: 2 bases; J trimming: 8 bases; junction bases outside the gene matches: 10. The CDR3 has 14 residues. The V gene's germline CDR1 is SGDLS and CDR2 YYNGEE.

The chain recombines TRBV5-1 with TRBJ2-7; perhaps TRBD1 as D (6 bases). The length of the CDR3 is 15 residues. Deletions cut 7 bases from V and 5 bases from J, with 22 bases between. CDR1 and CDR2 from the germline V gene are SGHRS and YFSETQ. The CDR3 loop reads CASSREQGWYNEQYF. The CDR3 DNA reads TGCGCCAGCTCAAGGGAACAGGGCTGGTACAACGAGCAGTACTTC.

The chain combines TRBV11-3 with TRBJ2-1, with TRBD2 identical over 10 bases. The CDR3 spans 15 residues. J lost 8 bases, V lost 5 bases, and 9 bases had no gene match. Germline V gene sequence: CDR1 SGHNT, CDR2 YENEEA. The CDR3 DNA sequence: TGTGCCAGCAGCGCAGGGCTAGCGGGAGAAGATGAGCAGTTCTTC. Translated, it gives CASSAGLAGEDEQFF.

This clone was observed once. This rearrangement joins TRBV7-2 to TRBJ2-7; 12 bases match TRBD2. The V gene's germline CDR1 is SGHTA and CDR2 FQGNSA. Trimming removed 2 bases from V and 4 bases from J; junction bases left unmatched: 6. This CDR3 has 16 amino acids. The CDR3 nucleotides read TGTGCCAGCAGCTTACCAGGACTAGCGGGGCTATACGAGCAGTACTTC. Encoded protein: CASSLPGLAGLYEQYF.

In nucleotides, the CDR3 is TGTGCCAGCAGCTTAGGGACAGGGCAGCAGTACTTC. Residues: CASSLGTGQQYF. This chain uses TRBV7-2 with TRBJ2-7; TRBD1 agrees at 8 bases. The CDR3 runs 12 residues. Trimming took 1 base from V and 8 from J; bases not matched to a gene: 1. Germline assignment: CDR1 SGHTA and CDR2 FQGNSA.

V and J are TRBV28 and TRBJ2-4; either TRBD1 or TRBD2 may supply D (5 bases each). V was trimmed by 4 bases and J by 0 bases, leaving 10 bases between them. The V gene's germline CDR1 is MDHEN and CDR2 SYDVKM. This CDR3 is built from 15 residues. The CDR3 loop is CASSSLGVAKNIQYF. The DNA of the CDR3 is TGTGCCAGCAGTTCCCTGGGGGTAGCCAAAAACATTCAGTACTTC.

The chain couples TRBV11-2 to TRBJ2-1; no firm D call. Per germline, CDR1 SGHAT and CDR2 FQNNGV. Between the trimmed V and J ends, which lost 4 bases and 8 bases, there was a span of 18 bases. The CDR3 consists of 15 residues. The CDR3 coding sequence is TGTGCCAGCAGCTCCCTTCGCGACCCAGGCCATGAGCAGTTCTTC. Amino acid sequence: CASSSLRDPGHEQFF.

V usage is TRBV10-3 and J usage is TRBJ2-3; 9 bases are shared with TRBD2. Germline trimming cut 4 bases from V and 3 bases from J; bases unmatched to any gene: 8. From germline, CDR1 is ENHRY and CDR2 SYGVKD. This CDR3 has 16 amino acids. DNA for the CDR3: TGTGCCATCAGTGTCGGCGGGAGGGGCCTAACAGATACGCAGTATTTT. The encoded protein is CAISVGGRGLTDTQYF.

Details on this clone: Other DNA sequences in this specimen translate into the identical CDR3. The V call is TRBV5-1, the J call TRBJ2-3; D ambiguous. Deletions cut 0 bases from V and 1 base from J, with 6 bases between. This CDR3 spans 14 amino acids. From germline, CDR1 is SGHRS and CDR2 YFSETQ. CDR3 region: CASSLGSGTDTQYF. As DNA, the CDR3 is TGCGCCAGCAGCTTGGGGTCGGGCACAGATACGCAGTATTTT. Complete variable domain (other parts from reference TRBV5-1 and TRBJ2-3): KAGVTQTPRYLIKTRGQQVTLSCSPISGHRSVSWYQQTPGQGLQFLFEYFSETQRNKGNFPGRFSGRQFSNSRSEMNVSTLELGDSALYLCASSLGSGTDTQYFGPGTRLTVL.

This clone came up a few times. This sequence joins TRBV7-2 and TRBJ2-5; D perhaps matches TRBD2 (5 bases). There are 13 residues in the CDR3. V lost 4 bases and J 9 bases, leaving 15 bases between the germline ends. In germline, CDR1 is SGHTA, CDR2 FQGNSA. Here the CDR3 DNA reads TGTGCCAGCAGCTCTGGGCCCGAGGGCGCCCAGTACTTC. As protein: CASSSGPEGAQYF.

With respect to this clone: Other DNA sequences in this sample translate to the same CDR3. The rearrangement joins TRBV29-1 to TRBJ2-1; tentatively, D is TRBD2 (6 bases). The CDR3 contains 10 residues. V shed 4 bases and J shed 10 bases, with 8 bases lying between them. Germline V gives CDR1 SQVTM, CDR2 ANQGSEA. CDR3 bases: TGCAGCGTTGGCGGGAACGAGCAGTTCTTC. This sequence encodes CSVGGNEQFF.

The rearrangement joins TRBV5-1 to TRBJ2-1, with TRBD2 identical over 16 bases. Losses at the gene ends were 4 bases for V and 8 bases for J; bases not matched to a gene: 3. The CDR3 contains 15 residues. CDR1 and CDR2 (germline): SGHRS, YFSETQ. CDR3 protein: CASSQGLAGGYEQFF. The CDR3 nucleotides are TGCGCCAGCAGCCAGGGACTAGCGGGAGGGTATGAGCAGTTCTTC.

This clone was seen ten or more times. The chain employs TRBV7-6 and TRBJ2-6; D may match TRBD1 or TRBD2 (5 bases each). The CDR3 runs 19 residues. CDR1 is SGHVS and CDR2 is FNYEAQ in the germline V gene. V dropped 3 bases and J dropped 0 bases, with 18 bases sitting between them. The CDR3 reads CASSFQGELGSSGANVLTF. DNA of the CDR3: TGTGCCAGCAGCTTTCAAGGGGAGCTAGGAAGCTCTGGGGCCAACGTCCTGACTTTC.

This chain links TRBV6-1 with TRBJ2-1; D is unclear. Germline V gives CDR1 MNHNS, CDR2 SASEGT. The CDR3 runs 11 residues. V lost 2 bases, J lost 8 bases, and 4 bases lay in between. The CDR3 protein is CASSELYEQFF. The CDR3, as DNA: TGTGCCAGCAGTGAACTGTATGAGCAGTTCTTC.

The chain has TRBV7-2 and TRBJ2-3; 7 bases map to TRBD1. Germline lookup yields CDR1 SGHTA and CDR2 FQGNSA. With V trimmed by 6 bases and J by 12 bases, 15 bases remained unmatched. CDR3 length equals 14 residues. CDR3 DNA sequence: TGTGCCAGCAGTTCGACCGGACAGGCCACACCCCAGTATTTT. This sequence encodes CASSSTGQATPQYF.

The CDR3 region has the DNA TGTGCCAGCAGCGCAAAAGACTCTGATACGCAGTATTTT. This encodes CASSAKDSDTQYF. The chain has TRBV9 and TRBJ2-3, with unresolved D. Germline CDR1 is SGDLS and CDR2 is YYNGEE. The CDR3 covers 13 residues. V lost 3 bases and J lost 6, with 11 bases in between.

V and J are TRBV6-6 and TRBJ2-7; 9 bases line up with TRBD1. From germline, CDR1 is MNHNY and CDR2 SVGAGI (reference sequence). J was trimmed by 3 bases and V by 4 bases; bases with no gene match: 4. This CDR3 has 14 amino acids. CDR3 DNA: TGTGCCAGCAGTTTCCTGACAGGGGGCTACGAGCAGTACTTC. Translating it yields CASSFLTGGYEQYF.

This clone has only a few counts. The gene calls are TRBV2 and TRBJ2-3; TRBD2 aligns across 8 bases. The CDR3 spans 15 residues. The J segment lost 4 bases and the V segment lost 6 bases, leaving 9 bases of the junction unmatched. Germline CDR1 reads SNHLY; CDR2 reads FYNNEI. CDR3 protein: CASSQSGSGADTQYF. The CDR3 region has the DNA TGTGCCAGCAGCCAAAGCGGGAGCGGTGCAGATACGCAGTATTTT.

The rearrangement joins TRBV2 to TRBJ1-5, with a tentative D call TRBD1 (5 bases). V lost 11 bases, J lost 7 bases, and 18 bases lay in between. The germline V gene encodes CDR1 SNHLY and CDR2 FYNNEI. The CDR3 runs to 13 residues. Written as DNA, the CDR3 is TGTGCCGGAGCCCGGGGGGAAGGGCAGCCCCAGCATTTT. Residues: CAGARGEGQPQHF.

J is TRBJ2-5 and V is TRBV15; D is unclear. Trimming took off 0 bases at V and 5 bases at J, with 7 bases between the two ends. The CDR3 runs 13 residues. CDR1 and CDR2 (germline): LNHNV, YYDKDF (reference sequence). The CDR3 DNA reads TGTGCCACCAGCAGAGATACGTGGGAGACCCAGTACTTC. Its translation: CATSRDTWETQYF.

This chain uses TRBV6-5 with TRBJ1-5; no reliable D call. CDR3 size: 14 residues. Trimming stripped 5 bases from V and 10 bases from J, with 18 bases between. Germline CDR1 MNHEY, CDR2 SVGAGI. This CDR3 reads CASSRLAQAVPQHF. The CDR3 coding sequence is TGTGCCAGCAGTCGACTAGCCCAAGCCGTCCCCCAGCATTTT.

V gene TRBV5-4 combines with J gene TRBJ1-2; TRBD1 agrees at 7 bases. Germline assignment: CDR1 SGHNT and CDR2 YYREEE (reference sequence). The CDR3 loop spans 14 amino acids. With 0 bases clipped from V and 8 bases from J, the junction kept 7 bases outside the gene matches. The CDR3 reads CASSLAVRGKGYTF. As DNA, the CDR3 is TGTGCCAGCAGCTTGGCGGTCAGGGGGAAGGGCTACACCTTC. Full variable domain (rest looked up from reference TRBV5-4 and TRBJ1-2): ETGVTQSPTHLIKTRGQQVTLRCSSQSGHNTVSWYQQALGQGPQFIFQYYREEENGRGNFPPRFSGLQFPNYSSELNVNALELDDSALYLCASSLAVRGKGYTFGSGTRLTVV.

Only one count was recorded for this clone. The V gene is TRBV14, the J gene TRBJ1-6; D not resolved. The ends were cut back, 0 bases at V and 8 bases at J, with 8 bases in the middle. In germline, CDR1 is SGHDN, CDR2 FVKESK. The CDR3 runs to 14 residues. The CDR3 loop reads CASSQEARHSPLHF. In nucleotides, the CDR3 is TGTGCCAGCAGCCAAGAGGCAAGGCATTCACCCCTCCACTTT.

The rearrangement joins TRBV28 to TRBJ1-5; tentative D call: TRBD1 (5 bases). This CDR3 is 14 amino acids long. Looked up from germline, CDR1 is MDHEN and CDR2 is SYDVKM. Trimming removed 7 bases at V and 7 bases at J, with 17 bases between. CDR3: CASILAGGGQPQHF. CDR3 bases: TGTGCCAGCATCTTGGCGGGGGGTGGGCAGCCCCAGCATTTT.

The chain couples TRBV19 to TRBJ2-5; D is undetermined. The CDR3 length is 15 residues. CDR1 is LNHDA and CDR2 is SQIVND in the germline V gene (reference sequence). Trimming pared 2 bases from V and 2 bases from J, leaving 12 bases between. The CDR3, as DNA: TGTGCCAGTAGTATATCCCGGTTGGGGCAAGAGACCCAGTACTTC. It yields the protein CASSISRLGQETQYF.

The V gene is TRBV7-6, the J gene TRBJ2-2; 8 bases line up with TRBD2. Per germline, CDR1 SGHVS and CDR2 FNYEAQ. The V gene end was trimmed by 1 base and the J gene end by 7 bases; junction bases not matched to a gene: 5. This CDR3 contains 15 residues. The CDR3 DNA follows: TGTGCCAGCAGCTTAGGCGGGGGGCTGGTCGGGGAGCTGTTTTTT. Encoded protein: CASSLGGGLVGELFF.

About this clone: The sample has other DNA sequences that encode this CDR3 too. The CDR3 DNA follows: TGTGCCAGCAGTGAAACCGGGGCCGGTGAGCAGTTCTTC. It specifies CASSETGAGEQFF. The rearrangement uses TRBV25-1 and TRBJ2-1; tentatively, D is TRBD1 or TRBD2 (5 bases each). Trimming stripped 2 bases from V and 9 bases from J, with 11 bases between. This CDR3 region has 13 residues. Germline assignment: CDR1 MGHDK and CDR2 SYGVNS. The full variable domain, with the rest looked up from reference TRBV25-1 and TRBJ2-1, is EADIYQTPRYLVIGTGKKITLECSQTMGHDKMYWYQQDPGMELHLIHYSYGVNSTEKGDLSSESTVSRIRTEHFPLTLESARPSHTSQYLCASSETGAGEQFFGPGTRLTVL.

This clone was recorded once. The chain uses TRBV6-5 and TRBJ1-1; 7 bases match TRBD1. V lost 8 bases, J lost 5 bases, and 8 bases stayed unmatched. The length of the CDR3 is 13 residues. Germline V lookup: CDR1 MNHEY, CDR2 SVGAGI. The CDR3 DNA follows: TGTGCCAGCGATAACAGGGGAGGAACTGAAGCTTTCTTT. It is translated as CASDNRGGTEAFF.

The chain links TRBV27 to TRBJ2-1, with 12 positions matching TRBD2. Germline V gives CDR1 MNHEY, CDR2 SMNVEV (reference sequence). Germline trimming cut 2 bases from V and 8 bases from J; bases unmatched to any gene: 4. The CDR3 runs to 15 residues. The CDR3 DNA follows: TGTGCCAGCAGTTTACGACTAGCGGGAGCATATGAGCAGTTCTTC. Translation: CASSLRLAGAYEQFF.

The chain carries TRBV6-1 and TRBJ2-1; 9 bases are a match to TRBD1. Germline CDR1 reads MNHNS; CDR2 reads SASEGT. The CDR3 is made up of 15 amino acids. Germline trimming cut 7 bases from V and 3 bases from J; bases unmatched to any gene: 7. CDR3: CASTTGQGGYNEQFF. In DNA form, the CDR3 reads TGTGCCAGCACTACGGGACAGGGAGGCTACAATGAGCAGTTCTTC.

The chain carries TRBV19 and TRBJ2-3, with a weak D call TRBD1 (6 bases). Germline V gene lookup returns CDR1 LNHDA and CDR2 SQIVND (reference sequence). CDR3 length: 14 residues. Deletions cut 4 bases from V and 6 bases from J, with 14 bases between. The CDR3 region has the DNA TGTGCCAGTAGTAGGGGACACGGATCCGATACGCAGTATTTT. It translates to CASSRGHGSDTQYF.

This clone has a handful of counts. The genes are TRBV7-2 and TRBJ2-1, with unresolved D. The CDR3 contains 12 residues. CDR1 and CDR2 from the germline V gene are SGHTA and FQGNSA. V was cut by 1 base and J by 13 bases, with 11 bases left in between. The CDR3 nucleotides read TGTGCCAGCAGCTTAGGGTTCGGTTCTCAGTTCTTC. Encoded protein: CASSLGFGSQFF. The variable domain in full, completed from reference TRBV7-2 and TRBJ2-1, reads GAGVSQSPSNKVTEKGKDVELRCDPISGHTALYWYRQSLGQGLEFLIYFQGNSAPDKSGLPSDRFSAERTGGSVSTLTIQRTQQEDSAVYLCASSLGFGSQFFGPGTRLTVL.